This T cell receptor (beta chain) was observed in a study of T cells in Graves' hyperthyroidism and ophthalmopathy. This clonotype was counted at least ten times. RNA transcripts provided the source from which TCR beta CDR3 regions were amplified. TCR CDR3 regions were first amplified by RT-PCR with HTBI primers. One entry per CDR3 protein results from TCRdb running MiXCR on the multiplex PCR reads. Among approximately 350,000 distinct CDR3 sequences listed, approximately 16% were seen once. Germline-derived CDR1 and CDR2 are DFQATT and SNEGSKA (reference sequence). Trimming at V came to 6 bases and at J to 4 bases, leaving 7 bases not matched to a gene. The CDR3 contains 13 residues.

The chain carries TRBV20-1 and TRBJ2-3; TRBD2 aligns across 7 bases. This receptor was identified in a woman aged 60 to 75 with Graves' ophthalmopathy. Specimen: blood. Here the CDR3 DNA reads TGCAGTGCCCGACTAGCAGGATCAGATACGCAGTATTTT. This gives the protein CSARLAGSDTQYF.